These T cell receptor beta chains were read from a single sample in a study of spatial heterogeneity in lung cancer. TCRdb used MiXCR to reprocess the 5' RACE reads, holding one entry per CDR3 protein. The sample shows about 3,000 distinct CDR3 sequences, roughly 3.1% of them seen only once. The starting material was normal lung tissue next to the tumor, obtained at surgery. The receptors were gathered from a male donor with early-stage non-small cell lung cancer. CDR3s include the opening cysteine and the closing phenylalanine or tryptophan. D genes are given only for firm matches. Some rows have no size entry. The others give once, few or many, or a class for an expanded clone.

clone size: medium-sized
J gene: TRBJ2-7
CDR3 length: 15
V gene: TRBV11-2
D gene: TRBD1
CDR3 DNA: TGTGCCAGCAGCTTAACGGACAGGGACATCTACGAGCAGTACTTC
CDR3 protein: CASSLTDRDIYEQYF

clone size: many
J gene: TRBJ2-3
CDR3 length: 15
V gene: TRBV14
D gene: NA
CDR3 DNA: TGTGCCAGCAGCCAAGATGGATTCTCCACAGATACGCAGTATTTT
CDR3 protein: CASSQDGFSTDTQYF

clone size: many
J gene: TRBJ2-1
CDR3 length: 15
V gene: TRBV7-2
D gene: TRBD2
CDR3 DNA: TGTGCCAGCACTTTCAGCGGGAGTTCCTACAATGAGCAGTTCTTC
CDR3 protein: CASTFSGSSYNEQFF

clone size: medium-sized
J gene: TRBJ1-1
CDR3 length: 14
V gene: TRBV7-9
D gene: NA
CDR3 DNA: TGTGCCAGCAGCTTGGGAGGGGTTAAAACTGAAGCTTTCTTT
CDR3 protein: CASSLGGVKTEAFF

clone size: many
J gene: TRBJ2-1
CDR3 length: 15
V gene: TRBV29-1
D gene: TRBD1
CDR3 DNA: TGCAGCGTTGATGGGACAGGGGATAATTGGGATGAGCAGTTCTTC
CDR3 protein: CSVDGTGDNWDEQFF

clone size: medium-sized
J gene: TRBJ2-7
CDR3 length: 13
V gene: TRBV7-2
D gene: NA
CDR3 DNA: TGTGCCAGCAGCTTAGAGGCAGAATACGAGCAGTACTTC
CDR3 protein: CASSLEAEYEQYF

clone size: many
J gene: TRBJ1-1
CDR3 length: 14
V gene: TRBV5-4
D gene: NA
CDR3 DNA: TGTGCCAGCAGCTGGACCAGGGGTAACACTGAAGCTTTCTTT
CDR3 protein: CASSWTRGNTEAFF

clone size: medium-sized
J gene: TRBJ2-1
CDR3 length: 16
V gene: TRBV10-3
D gene: TRBD2
CDR3 DNA: TGTGCCATCAGTGCAGTTAGCGGGGGGAGGAACAATGAGCAGTTCTTC
CDR3 protein: CAISAVSGGRNNEQFF

clone size: many
J gene: TRBJ1-2
CDR3 length: 12
V gene: TRBV28
D gene: TRBD1
CDR3 DNA: TGTGCCACATCGGACAGGGGCTATGGCTACACCTTC
CDR3 protein: CATSDRGYGYTF

clone size: many
J gene: TRBJ2-5
CDR3 length: 14
V gene: TRBV9
D gene: NA
CDR3 DNA: TGTGCCAGCAGCGTAGGTTTTGGGGAGGAGACCCAGTACTTC
CDR3 protein: CASSVGFGEETQYF

clone size: large
J gene: TRBJ2-1
CDR3 length: 12
V gene: TRBV29-1
D gene: TRBD2
CDR3 DNA: TGCAGCGTTCCCCGGACTAGCAATGAGCAGTTCTTC
CDR3 protein: CSVPRTSNEQFF

clone size: medium-sized
J gene: TRBJ2-1
CDR3 length: 15
V gene: TRBV5-1
D gene: NA
CDR3 DNA: TGCGCCAGCAGCCCGGACGGACAGAGGCTGTATGAGCAGTTCTTC
CDR3 protein: CASSPDGQRLYEQFF

clone size: medium-sized
J gene: TRBJ2-5
CDR3 length: 16
V gene: TRBV28
D gene: TRBD1
CDR3 DNA: TGTGCCAGCAGTCAAGGGGGCCTGGGGGCCGGGGAGACCCAGTACTTC
CDR3 protein: CASSQGGLGAGETQYF

clone size: few
J gene: TRBJ2-1
CDR3 length: 14
V gene: TRBV4-3
D gene: TRBD2
CDR3 DNA: TGCGCCAGCAGTCCGGGACTAGCGTACAATGAGCAGTTCTTC
CDR3 protein: CASSPGLAYNEQFF

clone size: NA
J gene: TRBJ1-6
CDR3 length: 12
V gene: TRBV3-1
D gene: TRBD1
CDR3 DNA: TGTGCCAGCGGGACAGGGAATTCACCCCTCCACTTT
CDR3 protein: CASGTGNSPLHF

clone size: many
J gene: TRBJ1-5
CDR3 length: 16
V gene: TRBV21-1
D gene: NA
CDR3 DNA: TGTGCCAGCAGCACAACTTCCAGGGGTAGGAATCAGCCCCAGCATTTT
CDR3 protein: CASSTTSRGRNQPQHF

clone size: large
J gene: TRBJ1-1
CDR3 length: 15
V gene: TRBV7-2
D gene: NA
CDR3 DNA: TGTGCCAGCAGCTTAGGGGCTAGTGGGTTCACTGAAGCTTTCTTT
CDR3 protein: CASSLGASGFTEAFF

clone size: medium-sized
J gene: TRBJ2-7
CDR3 length: 14
V gene: TRBV13
D gene: TRBD1
CDR3 DNA: TGTGCCAGCAGCCCTCGGGACAGGGGGCACGAGCAGTACTTC
CDR3 protein: CASSPRDRGHEQYF

clone size: NA
J gene: TRBJ1-3
CDR3 length: 15
V gene: TRBV4-2
D gene: TRBD1
CDR3 DNA: TGTGCCAGCAGCCAAGACGGGACAGAAGGAAACACCATATATTTT
CDR3 protein: CASSQDGTEGNTIYF

clone size: NA
J gene: TRBJ2-7
CDR3 length: 14
V gene: TRBV7-2
D gene: TRBD2
CDR3 DNA: TGTGCCAGCAGCTCCTTAGCGGGAACCTACAGGCAGTACTTC
CDR3 protein: CASSSLAGTYRQYF

clone size: few
J gene: TRBJ2-3
CDR3 length: 16
V gene: TRBV30
D gene: TRBD2
CDR3 DNA: TGTGCCTGGAGTGTTAGCGGGAGAGGTAGCACAGATACGCAGTATTTT
CDR3 protein: CAWSVSGRGSTDTQYF

clone size: medium-sized
J gene: TRBJ2-7
CDR3 length: 14
V gene: TRBV20-1
D gene: TRBD2
CDR3 DNA: TGCAGTGCTGAACCTAGCGGGGGGGCAAGCGAGCAGTACTTC
CDR3 protein: CSAEPSGGASEQYF

clone size: medium-sized
J gene: TRBJ1-1
CDR3 length: 14
V gene: TRBV11-2
D gene: NA
CDR3 DNA: TGTGCCAGCAGCTTAGAGCCCGGTTACACTGAAGCTTTCTTT
CDR3 protein: CASSLEPGYTEAFF

clone size: many
J gene: TRBJ2-5
CDR3 length: 13
V gene: TRBV5-1
D gene: NA
CDR3 DNA: TGCGCCAGCACCCCGAGGGCCGGAGAGACCCAGTACTTC
CDR3 protein: CASTPRAGETQYF

clone size: few
J gene: TRBJ1-1
CDR3 length: 14
V gene: TRBV5-1
D gene: TRBD1
CDR3 DNA: TGCGCCAGCAGCTCGGGGACAGGGGGCCGTGAAGCTTTCTTT
CDR3 protein: CASSSGTGGREAFF

clone size: medium-sized
J gene: TRBJ1-2
CDR3 length: 16
V gene: TRBV4-1
D gene: NA
CDR3 DNA: TGCGCCAGCAGCCAGGGCTCGGGAGGGCAAGAGGATGGCTACACCTTC
CDR3 protein: CASSQGSGGQEDGYTF

clone size: medium-sized
J gene: TRBJ2-3
CDR3 length: 13
V gene: TRBV27
D gene: NA
CDR3 DNA: TGTGCCAGCAGTTTAAATCGAGCAGATACGCAGTATTTT
CDR3 protein: CASSLNRADTQYF

clone size: NA
J gene: TRBJ1-2
CDR3 length: 14
V gene: TRBV20-1
D gene: TRBD1
CDR3 DNA: TGCAGTGCTAGTCCGACAGGGGAGTCCTATGGCTACACCTTC
CDR3 protein: CSASPTGESYGYTF

clone size: many
J gene: TRBJ2-6
CDR3 length: 17
V gene: TRBV12-3/TRBV12-4
D gene: TRBD1
CDR3 DNA: TGTGCCAGCAGTCCTAGACAGGGGGCGAGAGGGGCCAACGTCCTGACTTTC
CDR3 protein: CASSPRQGARGANVLTF

clone size: many
J gene: TRBJ1-1
CDR3 length: 14
V gene: TRBV12-3/TRBV12-4
D gene: NA
CDR3 DNA: TGTGCCAGCAGTTTGGGGAGGATGAACACTGAAGCTTTCTTT
CDR3 protein: CASSLGRMNTEAFF

clone size: many
J gene: TRBJ2-7
CDR3 length: 14
V gene: TRBV28
D gene: NA
CDR3 DNA: TGTGCCAGCAGTTTAGGGCCGGGACGGAGAGAGCAGTACTTC
CDR3 protein: CASSLGPGRREQYF

clone size: many
J gene: TRBJ1-1
CDR3 length: 12
V gene: TRBV5-4
D gene: NA
CDR3 DNA: TGTGCCAGCAGCCTCTACCTCAGGGAAGCTTTCTTT
CDR3 protein: CASSLYLREAFF

clone size: medium-sized
J gene: TRBJ2-7
CDR3 length: 15
V gene: TRBV7-6
D gene: TRBD2
CDR3 DNA: TGTGCCAGCAGCTCACTAGCGGGAACTGCCTACGAGCAGTACTTC
CDR3 protein: CASSSLAGTAYEQYF

clone size: NA
J gene: TRBJ1-1
CDR3 length: 13
V gene: TRBV7-2
D gene: NA
CDR3 DNA: TGTGCCAGCAATGGGCAGATGAACACTGAAGCTTTCTTT
CDR3 protein: CASNGQMNTEAFF

clone size: medium-sized
J gene: TRBJ2-1
CDR3 length: 15
V gene: TRBV6-5
D gene: NA
CDR3 DNA: TGTGCCAGCAGTTACCAATCTAGCTCCTACAATGAGCAGTTCTTC
CDR3 protein: CASSYQSSSYNEQFF

clone size: many
J gene: TRBJ2-7
CDR3 length: 15
V gene: TRBV20-1
D gene: NA
CDR3 DNA: TGCAGTGCCCCGCCGGGCGGGTCTTACTCCTACGAGCAGTACTTC
CDR3 protein: CSAPPGGSYSYEQYF

clone size: NA
J gene: TRBJ2-1
CDR3 length: 15
V gene: TRBV11-2
D gene: NA
CDR3 DNA: TGTGCCAGCAGCTTCCAAACGAGCTCCTACAATGAGCAGTTCTTC
CDR3 protein: CASSFQTSSYNEQFF

clone size: medium-sized
J gene: TRBJ1-5
CDR3 length: 14
V gene: TRBV2
D gene: NA
CDR3 DNA: TGTGCCAGCGTCGGGCCGACAGACAATCAGCCCCAGCATTTT
CDR3 protein: CASVGPTDNQPQHF

clone size: many
J gene: TRBJ2-7
CDR3 length: 13
V gene: TRBV29-1
D gene: TRBD2
CDR3 DNA: TGCAGCGTTGCAACTAGCGGATCCTACGAGCAGTACTTC
CDR3 protein: CSVATSGSYEQYF

clone size: few
J gene: TRBJ2-3
CDR3 length: 16
V gene: TRBV28
D gene: TRBD2
CDR3 DNA: TGTGCCAGCAGTTTTTCGGGAGGGCCGGTGACAGATACGCAGTATTTT
CDR3 protein: CASSFSGGPVTDTQYF

clone size: many
J gene: TRBJ2-7
CDR3 length: 18
V gene: TRBV5-1
D gene: TRBD1
CDR3 DNA: TGCGCCAGCAGCTTTCAGGCGGCAGGGGGTGTGAGCTCCTACGAGCAGTACTTC
CDR3 protein: CASSFQAAGGVSSYEQYF

clone size: medium-sized
J gene: TRBJ1-2
CDR3 length: 13
V gene: TRBV25-1
D gene: TRBD1
CDR3 DNA: TGTGCCAGCAGTGTGGGACAGGACTATGGCTACACCTTC
CDR3 protein: CASSVGQDYGYTF

clone size: NA
J gene: TRBJ1-4
CDR3 length: 14
V gene: TRBV12-3/TRBV12-4
D gene: NA
CDR3 DNA: TGTGCCAGCAGTTTAAAGGGGAGCTCTGAAAAACTGTTTTTT
CDR3 protein: CASSLKGSSEKLFF

clone size: medium-sized
J gene: TRBJ1-4
CDR3 length: 13
V gene: TRBV20-1
D gene: NA
CDR3 DNA: TGCAGTGCTAGAGATTTAGCTAATGAAAAACTGTTTTTT
CDR3 protein: CSARDLANEKLFF

clone size: medium-sized
J gene: TRBJ1-5
CDR3 length: 16
V gene: TRBV6-2/TRBV6-3
D gene: NA
CDR3 DNA: TGTGCCAGCAGTTTAGGACGGGGAAGGGACAATCAGCCCCAGCATTTT
CDR3 protein: CASSLGRGRDNQPQHF

clone size: medium-sized
J gene: TRBJ1-5
CDR3 length: 14
V gene: TRBV6-1
D gene: NA
CDR3 DNA: TGTGCCAGCAGTTACAGGGATGGCAATCAGCCCCAGCATTTT
CDR3 protein: CASSYRDGNQPQHF

clone size: many
J gene: TRBJ2-3
CDR3 length: 16
V gene: TRBV5-1
D gene: NA
CDR3 DNA: TGCGCCAGCAGCTTGGAACAGGGAGGGCACACAGATACGCAGTATTTT
CDR3 protein: CASSLEQGGHTDTQYF

clone size: NA
J gene: TRBJ1-2
CDR3 length: 11
V gene: TRBV2
D gene: NA
CDR3 DNA: TGTGCCAGCAGTCCCCCACGTGGCTACACCTTC
CDR3 protein: CASSPPRGYTF

clone size: many
J gene: TRBJ2-2
CDR3 length: 14
V gene: TRBV20-1
D gene: TRBD2
CDR3 DNA: TGCAGTGCCCCCAGAGCGGGAGGGCCCGGGGAGCTGTTTTTT
CDR3 protein: CSAPRAGGPGELFF

clone size: many
J gene: TRBJ2-7
CDR3 length: 13
V gene: TRBV5-4
D gene: NA
CDR3 DNA: TGTGCCAGCAACCGGGAGTACGAAAGCGAGCAGTACTTC
CDR3 protein: CASNREYESEQYF

clone size: NA
J gene: TRBJ1-2
CDR3 length: 16
V gene: TRBV28
D gene: TRBD1
CDR3 DNA: TGTGCCAGCAGTTCTCCGGGACAGCCTCTTCAGGAAGGCTACACCTTC
CDR3 protein: CASSSPGQPLQEGYTF